The source of this T cell receptor (beta chain) is a study of naive and memory T cell subsets. CDR1 and CDR2 (germline): SEHNR, FQNEAQ (reference sequence). Trimming removed 5 bases at V and 7 bases at J, with 22 bases between. CDR3 length: 16 residues. Both TRBC1 and TRBC2 were covered by a beta constant-region primer of two equimolar oligonucleotides. MiXCR was run by TCRdb on the UMI-ligation and nested PCR reads, yielding one entry per CDR3 protein. Found here are 120,000 to 150,000 distinct CDR3 sequences, over 15% of them singletons; the top ten hold about 0.14%. From the second PCR step, alpha and beta chains were amplified apart.

The sample was naive CD4+ T cells from blood. V and J are TRBV7-9 and TRBJ2-3; D call uncertain. The TCR originated in a human donor in good health. In DNA form, the CDR3 reads TGTGCCAGCAGCCCCCGCGGTGCGGCGCCCGGCCATACGCAGTATTTT. Protein: CASSPRGAAPGHTQYF.